This T cell receptor beta chain was sequenced in a study of T cells in Graves' hyperthyroidism and ophthalmopathy. In this sample, this clonotype turned up many times. Amplified TCR beta CDR3 regions came from RNA transcripts. When the TCR CDR3 underwent first-round RT-PCR, the HTBI primer set was used. Using its own MiXCR run on the multiplex PCR reads, TCRdb lists one record per CDR3 protein. The sample contains about 550,000 distinct CDR3 sequences, less than 25% of which appear only once. In germline, CDR1 is DFQATT, CDR2 SNEGSKA (reference sequence). V was pared by 0 bases and J by 6 bases, with 2 bases of the junction left unmatched. This CDR3 contains 14 residues.

The chain employs TRBV20-1 and TRBJ1-3; 10 bases are a match to TRBD1. The TCR was taken from a man younger than 35 with Graves' hyperthyroidism. Input material: blood. In DNA form, the CDR3 reads TGCAGTGCTAGAGATGGGACAGGGGTAAACACCATATATTTT. It specifies CSARDGTGVNTIYF.